Shown below are 25 T cell receptor beta chains from a single sample sequenced in a study of OX40 agonist ivuxolimab in advanced cancers. Profiled with immunoSEQ multiplex PCR; TCRdb holds only in-frame clones, not every one. The sample includes 45,000 to 70,000 clones, roughly 90% seen only once; the top ten take 6.9%. Specimen: CD4+ or CD8+ T cells sorted from blood, collected in a trial of the OX40 agonist ivuxolimab. The source is an adult with an advanced solid tumor such as melanoma, head and neck, liver or kidney cancer.

V usage is TRBV6-1 and J usage is TRBJ2-2; weak D call: TRBD2 (7 bases). The CDR3 extends over 12 amino acids. From germline, CDR1 is MNHNS and CDR2 SASEGT. V was shortened by 7 bases and J by 6 bases, with 9 bases between the two germline ends. CDR3 DNA sequence: TGTGCCAGCAAAGGGGGGGCCGGGGAGCTGTTTTTT. This gives the protein CASKGGAGELFF.

This chain joins TRBV10-1 and TRBJ2-3; the D gene is possibly TRBD1 (5 bases). Deletions cut 4 bases from V and 0 bases from J, with 11 bases between. This CDR3 is built from 15 residues. Germline assignment: CDR1 WNHNN and CDR2 SYGVQD (reference sequence). CDR3 nucleotide sequence: TGCGCCAGCAGTGGGTGGACAACTAGCACAGATACGCAGTATTTT. Encoded protein: CASSGWTTSTDTQYF.

V gene TRBV6-5 combines with J gene TRBJ1-1, with D unresolved. The germline V and J ends were trimmed by 5 bases and 3 bases, with 13 bases remaining between them. The CDR3 runs to 14 residues. Germline loops: CDR1 MNHEY, CDR2 SVGAGI. CDR3 in DNA: TGTGCCAGCAGTATACACGGGCGAGACACTGAAGCTTTCTTT. It codes for CASSIHGRDTEAFF.

The chain recombines TRBV10-1 with TRBJ2-7; tentative D call: TRBD1 (6 bases). The CDR3 totals 13 residues. Germline-derived CDR1 and CDR2 are WNHNN and SYGVQD (reference sequence). The V end was cut by 3 bases, the J end by 6 bases, with 12 bases between. The CDR3, as DNA: TGCGCCAGCAGTGAACAGGGATTGGGCGAGCAGTACTTC. Translated: CASSEQGLGEQYF.

The chain couples TRBV14 to TRBJ1-1; D might be TRBD1 (5 bases). This CDR3 is built from 16 residues. Germline CDR1 reads SGHDN; CDR2 reads FVKESK. The ends were cut back, 1 base at V and 2 bases at J, with 14 bases in the middle. The CDR3 region has the DNA TGTGCCAGCAGCCAAGTTGGATTCGGGGGTAACACTGAAGCTTTCTTT. Protein product: CASSQVGFGGNTEAFF. Full variable domain (outside the CDR3, taken from reference TRBV14 and TRBJ1-1): EAGVTQFPSHSVIEKGQTVTLRCDPISGHDNLYWYRRVMGKEIKFLLHFVKESKQDESGMPNNRFLAERTGGTYSTLKVQPAELEDSGVYFCASSQVGFGGNTEAFFGQGTRLTVV.

This chain links TRBV6-5 with TRBJ1-1; D not resolved. The V end was cut by 5 bases, the J end by 1 base, with 8 bases between. CDR1 and CDR2 (germline): MNHEY, SVGAGI. The CDR3 is made up of 13 amino acids. In DNA form, the CDR3 reads TGTGCCAGCAGTAGGACGAGGAACACTGAAGCTTTCTTT. This codes for CASSRTRNTEAFF.

This clone was seen a few times. The V gene is TRBV7-3, the J gene TRBJ2-7; D unresolved. The CDR3 runs to 14 residues. In germline, CDR1 is SGHTA, CDR2 FQGTGA. The germline V and J ends were trimmed by 5 bases and 4 bases, with 15 bases remaining between them. The CDR3, as DNA: TGTGCCAGCAGCCCTGCCCTTAAACCATACGAGCAGTACTTC. It specifies CASSPALKPYEQYF.

This clone was detected only a few times. This sequence joins TRBV11-2 and TRBJ2-5; D not resolved. This CDR3 has 15 amino acids. Germline values: CDR1 SGHAT, CDR2 FQNNGV. Trimming removed 4 bases at V and 1 base at J, with 13 bases between. The CDR3 is CASSSRLGGQETQYF. The CDR3, as DNA: TGTGCCAGCAGCTCTAGGCTAGGCGGCCAAGAGACCCAGTACTTC.

The V and J genes are TRBV5-1 and TRBJ1-1; no clear D gene. This CDR3 spans 15 amino acids. Deletions cut 4 bases from V and 3 bases from J, with 16 bases between. Germline loops: CDR1 SGHRS, CDR2 YFSETQ. CDR3 residues: CASSLGMGSDTEAFF. CDR3 sequence (DNA): TGCGCCAGCAGCCTCGGGATGGGGTCCGACACTGAAGCTTTCTTT.

The chain uses TRBV6-5 and TRBJ2-3; D is undetermined. Germline loops: CDR1 MNHEY, CDR2 SVGAGI. This CDR3 is 14 amino acids long. V was clipped by 0 bases and J by 4 bases, with 8 bases between them. The CDR3 DNA follows: TGTGCCAGCAGTTACTCTGAGGCCGCAGATACGCAGTATTTT. It translates to CASSYSEAADTQYF.

The chain carries TRBV5-5 and TRBJ2-3; D ambiguous. Trimming left V 4 bases short and J 8 bases short, with 5 bases between. This CDR3 is 10 amino acids long. The germline CDR1 and CDR2 sequences are SGHKS and YYEKEE (reference sequence). This CDR3 is CASSMGTQYF. For the CDR3, the DNA is TGTGCCAGCAGCATGGGTACGCAGTATTTT.

The rearrangement joins TRBV5-1 to TRBJ2-7; D might be TRBD1 (6 bases). The CDR3 extends over 16 amino acids. Looked up from germline, CDR1 is SGHRS and CDR2 is YFSETQ. The germline V and J ends were trimmed by 3 bases and 4 bases, with 20 bases remaining between them. CDR3 region: CASSSRTVRDPYEQYF. In DNA form, the CDR3 reads TGCGCCAGCAGCTCCAGGACAGTAAGGGACCCTTACGAGCAGTACTTC. Based on the CDR3 plus reference TRBV5-1 and TRBJ2-7, the full variable domain is KAGVTQTPRYLIKTRGQQVTLSCSPISGHRSVSWYQQTPGQGLQFLFEYFSETQRNKGNFPGRFSGRQFSNSRSEMNVSTLELGDSALYLCASSSRTVRDPYEQYFGPGTRLTVT.

This clone was counted once. The J gene is TRBJ1-5, the V gene TRBV29-1; maybe TRBD1 (5 bases). Per the germline V gene, CDR1 is SQVTM and CDR2 is ANQGSEA. This CDR3 has 13 amino acids. Trimming removed 4 bases from V and 7 bases from J, with 14 bases in between. CDR3 coding DNA: TGCAGCGTTGCAGGGTGGGTGAACCAGCCCCAGCATTTT. It encodes CSVAGWVNQPQHF.

The gene calls are TRBV28 and TRBJ1-1; no firm D call. The CDR3 has 12 amino acids. Trimming left V 8 bases short and J 1 base short, with 8 bases between. The germline V gene has CDR1 MDHEN and CDR2 SYDVKM. Written as DNA, the CDR3 is TGTGCCAGCTTATCTACGAACACTGAAGCTTTCTTT. Translating it yields CASLSTNTEAFF.

CDR3 protein: CASSLLAGGPGTGELFF. DNA for the CDR3: TGTGCCAGCAGCTTGCTAGCGGGAGGGCCTGGGACCGGGGAGCTGTTTTTT. The V and J genes are TRBV5-5 and TRBJ2-2, with 12 bases identical to TRBD2. Germline V gene lookup returns CDR1 SGHKS and CDR2 YYEKEE (reference sequence). V trimming: 1 base; J trimming: 5 bases; junction bases outside the gene matches: 6. The CDR3 spans 17 residues.

This clone has only a few counts. This sequence joins TRBV5-1 and TRBJ2-7, with 10 bases that match TRBD2. Germline-derived CDR1 and CDR2 are SGHRS and YFSETQ. V lost 2 bases, J lost 7 bases, and 9 bases stayed unmatched. The CDR3 is 15 amino acids. CDR3 nucleotides: TGCGCCAGCAGCTTTGAAGCGGGAGGGCCGGGAGAGCAGTACTTC. Translating gives CASSFEAGGPGEQYF.

In its sample, this clone was seen once. This rearrangement joins TRBV6-5 to TRBJ1-4; D not certain. This CDR3 is built from 14 residues. V was pared by 4 bases and J by 5 bases, with 11 bases between. Germline V gene lookup returns CDR1 MNHEY and CDR2 SVGAGI. The CDR3 protein is CASSLLGGNEKLFF. CDR3 sequence (DNA): TGTGCCAGCAGTTTACTTGGCGGGAATGAAAAACTGTTTTTT.

The chain uses TRBV19 and TRBJ1-3; perhaps TRBD1 as D (6 bases). This CDR3 has 15 residues. The germline V gene has CDR1 LNHDA and CDR2 SQIVND (reference sequence). Between the trimmed V and J ends, which lost 6 bases and 0 bases, there was a span of 12 bases. The CDR3 DNA is TGTGCCAGTAGCCCCGACAGGTTCTCTGGAAACACCATATATTTT. Its translation is CASSPDRFSGNTIYF. The full variable domain, rest sourced from reference TRBV19 and TRBJ1-3, is DGGITQSPKYLFRKEGQNVTLSCEQNLNHDAMYWYRQDPGQGLRLIYYSQIVNDFQKGDIAEGYSVSREKKESFPLTVTSAQKNPTAFYLCASSPDRFSGNTIYFGEGSWLTVV.

This clone came up once. The chain joins TRBV6-1 to TRBJ2-7, with 7 positions matching TRBD2. The CDR3 runs to 15 residues. V dropped 6 bases and J dropped 3; count of bases not matched to a gene: 11. Looked up from germline, CDR1 is MNHNS and CDR2 is SASEGT. The CDR3, as DNA: TGTGCCAGCAGGCGGGAGATGGGCCTAAGCTACGAGCAGTACTTC. It encodes CASRREMGLSYEQYF.

The gene calls are TRBV7-8 and TRBJ2-7; TRBD1 agrees at 8 bases. The CDR3 has 16 residues. V was pared by 5 bases and J by 1 base, with 10 bases of the junction left unmatched. The germline V gene has CDR1 SGHVS and CDR2 FQNEAQ. The CDR3 DNA is TGTGCCAGCAGCCACGGCTTGGGACAGGTGTCCTACGAGCAGTACTTC. Translation: CASSHGLGQVSYEQYF.

CDR3 sequence reads: CASSQGTSALGFWSLQYF. As DNA, the CDR3 is TGTGCCAGCAGCCAAGGGACTAGCGCCTTAGGGTTCTGGAGTCTCCAGTACTTC. The chain recombines TRBV14 with TRBJ2-5; the match to TRBD2 covers 9 bases. V shed 1 base, J shed 10 bases, and the junction held 19 bases outside the gene matches. This CDR3 has 18 residues. CDR1 SGHDN and CDR2 FVKESK come from the germline V gene. The variable domain in full, completed from reference TRBV14 and TRBJ2-5, reads EAGVTQFPSHSVIEKGQTVTLRCDPISGHDNLYWYRRVMGKEIKFLLHFVKESKQDESGMPNNRFLAERTGGTYSTLKVQPAELEDSGVYFCASSQGTSALGFWSLQYFGPGTRLLVL.

The rearrangement uses TRBV5-1 and TRBJ2-7, with TRBD2 matching 7 bases. CDR1 SGHRS and CDR2 YFSETQ come from the germline V gene. The CDR3 loop spans 13 amino acids. The V gene end was trimmed by 5 bases and the J gene end by 3 bases; junction bases not matched to a gene: 5. In DNA form, the CDR3 reads TGCGCCAGCAGGGGGGAGGGCCGCTACGAGCAGTACTTC. Translating gives CASRGEGRYEQYF.

The CDR3 nucleotides are TGTGCCAGCACCAGTAGTGGGGGGGGCACTGAAGCTTTCTTT. Protein sequence: CASTSSGGGTEAFF. The genes are TRBV28 and TRBJ1-1; the D gene is possibly TRBD1 (5 bases). Trimming cost V 7 bases and J 4 bases, with 16 bases left between them. CDR1 is MDHEN and CDR2 is SYDVKM in the germline V gene. CDR3 length: 14 amino acids.

The sample holds a few counts of this clone. The V call is TRBV5-8, the J call TRBJ2-7, with D tentatively TRBD2 (6 bases). Germline V gene sequence: CDR1 SGHTS, CDR2 YDEGEE. The CDR3 totals 14 residues. Trimming stripped 1 base from V and 1 base from J, with 9 bases between. The CDR3: CASSLLGLSYEQYF. The CDR3 bases are TGTGCCAGCAGCTTGTTGGGACTTTCCTACGAGCAGTACTTC. The full variable domain, in which reference TRBV5-8 and TRBJ2-7 provide the parts outside the CDR3, is EAGVTQSPTHLIKTRGQQATLRCSPISGHTSVYWYQQALGLGLQFLLWYDEGEERNRGNFPPRFSGRQFPNYSSELNVNALELEDSALYLCASSLLGLSYEQYFGPGTRLTVT.

This clone was detected only a few times. The gene calls are TRBV2 and TRBJ1-5; no firm D call. The germline V gene encodes CDR1 SNHLY and CDR2 FYNNEI. The CDR3 loop spans 13 amino acids. Trimming removed 4 bases at V and 7 bases at J, with 11 bases between. The CDR3 coding sequence is TGTGCCAGCAGTGTCGGAGTGGACCAGCCCCAGCATTTT. Amino acids: CASSVGVDQPQHF.